This T cell receptor beta chain was sequenced during a study of T cells after yellow fever vaccination (dated by TCRdb to about 2019). Context from the whole study: Libraries from fractions with low cell numbers were prepared with the SMART-Seq v4 Ultra Low Input RNA kit. To track T-cell clones before and after primary and booster YFV17D yellow fever vaccination, bulk TCR alpha and beta repertoires were sequenced longitudinally. Two healthy male donors, one aged 18 to 30 and one aged 30 to 40 years, were included in the cohort. Blood samples were taken at several timepoints before and after primary and secondary immunization, and bulk PBMC replicates and cell subsets were isolated.

This clonotype was counted many times. Its antigen is currently not known. No much larger clonotype is one base removed from it; base qualities were not supplied. Trimming costs V 4 bases and J 2 bases, and their ends lie 13 bases apart. As encoded in the germline V gene (reference sequence), CDR1 is SEHNR while CDR2 is FQNEAQ. The CDR3 contains 15 residues, cysteine and phenylalanine counted. The sequence is cut down to CDR3 DNA, 45 bases in frame from base 1. What this sample's treatment or condition label stands for: live attenuated yellow fever vaccine strain. PBMCs were isolated from peripheral blood using a standard Ficoll-Paque protocol. CD4 and CD8 T-cell fractions were isolated with Dynabeads CD4 and CD8 positive selection kits. TriZol was used to extract RNA from bulk PBMCs, from CD4 and CD8 fractions, and from dextramer-positive and dextramer-negative fractions. General study outcomes and caveats: A small share of clonotypes occurred in both CD4 and CD8 compartments, likely arising from convergent recombination. Most clones expanded after primary vaccination (approximately 95% of CD4 and roughly 91% of CD8) were re-detected after the booster, suggesting that broad memory maintenance occurred. Because the study included only two donors, the extent to which the findings can be generalized is limited. The secondary T-cell response was found to be weaker but faster than the primary response, with a peak reached on day 5 rather than on day 15. FACS-sorted repertoires could contain abundant contaminating clonotypes from the bulk population, so computational filtering was required.

The sequencer listed for this sample is Illumina NovaSeq 6000. TCR cDNA was synthesized by 5'RACE template switching, which introduced a universal primer site and unique molecular identifiers. Priming for cDNA synthesis came from both the TCR alpha and TCR beta constant segments. Two PCR steps were used to amplify libraries, with sample barcodes and sequencing adapters being added in the second step. Sequencing of the libraries was done on either Illumina HiSeq 2500 (2x100 bp) or NovaSeq (2x150 bp). From the authors' description of their analysis: Reads were demultiplexed and collapsed into UMI consensus sequences with MIGEC, and V(D)J alignment was performed with MiXCR. Vaccine-responding clonotypes were defined with edgeR using replicate PBMC samples, requiring FDR below 0.01 and a log2 fold change above 5 up to day 15. Each bulk clonotype was labeled CD4 or CD8 based on which sequenced repertoire, CD4 or CD8, contained the clonotype at higher abundance. TCRdb handled the public reads itself, with Q25 trimming in fastp and clone calling in MiXCR, and kept productive beta chains. Rows are unified per CDR3 protein, each entry keeping the most common DNA and genes. The V and J calls shown here were made by TCRdb, not taken from the authors' results. Here the sample has around 320,000 distinct CDR3 sequences; approximately 10% occur a single time. The top ten hold 3% to 4% of the sample.

The clonotype comes from a man in his late teens or twenties who received the YFV17D yellow fever vaccine. Material: CD4+ T cells sorted from PBMCs, obtained 5 days after the yellow fever booster vaccination. The chain couples TRBV7-9 to TRBJ2-3, and TRBD1 may be the D gene, going by 6 matching bases. Read as DNA, the sequence is TGTGCCAGCAGCTCCAACAGGGAAGTCACAGATACGCAGTATTTT. It encodes CASSSNREVTDTQYF.